Described below is a single T cell receptor (beta chain) sequence and its context. Its antigen is unknown. TCRdb keeps only in-frame clones here, not all; method: immunoSEQ multiplex PCR. Here the sample spans roughly 27,000 clones, roughly 71% being singletons. The source of the sample is a study of vaccination effects on CD4 cells after COVID-19. Study-wide context: The median interval between the second dose and post-vaccine sampling was 72 days. Study results and caveats: Clones induced by infection and by vaccine showed marked clonal contraction late after vaccination.

The CDR3 is 16 residues long. Between the trimmed V and J ends, which lost 7 bases and 0 bases, there was a span of 13 bases. With the ViraFEST assay, the study expanded antigen-specific CD4+ T cells using viral peptide pools, then sequenced them. Researchers isolated CD4+ T cells once ten to eleven days of culture had elapsed. Each person got two doses of an mRNA SARS-CoV-2 vaccine, BNT162b2 or mRNA-1273. About 2 million PBMC were seeded per well and grown in the presence of about 9 IU/ml IL-2 and 8.5 to 10 ug/ml peptides. Both day 3 and day 7 saw half the medium replaced with IL-2 medium. The TCR comes from a human donor who received a COVID-19 vaccine. The material was CD4+ T cells from PBMCs cultured with HCoV-NL63 spike peptides, obtained after COVID-19 vaccination. J is TRBJ2-6 and V is TRBV23-1, with D tentatively TRBD1 (5 bases). TRBV23-1 is an ORF, and what it does is uncertain. This CDR3 is CASTQLQGSGANVLTF. DNA for the CDR3: TGCGCCAGCACACAACTTCAGGGCTCTGGGGCCAACGTCCTGACTTTC.